The T cell receptor beta chain described here comes from a study of T cells expressing NK-cell markers. Study outcomes and limitations: Among CD8+ T cells from 5 to 7 donors, dominant NKG2C+ clonotypes accounted for roughly 1.0-7.0%. Among several donors, these clonotypes also ranked first in the CD3+CD56-NKG2C+ fraction. HCMV specificity was not established for the expanded NKG2C+ T cell clones.

As concerns this clonotype: Antigen unknown.

TCR beta cDNA was generated via 5'RACE template switching incorporating UMIs. From its re-call of the 5' RACE reads, TCRdb lists each CDR3 protein once, without DNA. This sample contains about 160,000 distinct CDR3 sequences. The CDR3 extends over 12 amino acids. The J gene is TRBJ1-1, the V gene TRBV12-3 or TRBV12-4. This clonotype was obtained from a man aged 18-75 years in good health. Sequences were obtained from blood T cells: a sorted CD56 or NKG2C T cell subset, CD4+ or CD8+ T cells, or bulk PBMC T cells (not recorded which). The CDR3 is CASSPRLSEAFF.